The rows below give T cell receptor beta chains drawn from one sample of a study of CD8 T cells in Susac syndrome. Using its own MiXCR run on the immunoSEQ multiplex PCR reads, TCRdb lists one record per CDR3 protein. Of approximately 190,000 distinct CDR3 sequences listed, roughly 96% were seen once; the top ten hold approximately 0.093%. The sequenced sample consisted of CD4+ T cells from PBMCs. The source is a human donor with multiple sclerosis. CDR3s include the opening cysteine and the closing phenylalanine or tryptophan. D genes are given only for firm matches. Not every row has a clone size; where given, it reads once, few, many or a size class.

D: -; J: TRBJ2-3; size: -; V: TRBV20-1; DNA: TGCAGTGCTCGCCGACTAGCAGATACGCAGTATTTT; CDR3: CSARRLADTQYF
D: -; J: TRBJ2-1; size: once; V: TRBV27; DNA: TGTGCCAGCAAGGCCCGGGGTGGAAACAATGAGCAGTTCTTC; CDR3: CASKARGGNNEQFF
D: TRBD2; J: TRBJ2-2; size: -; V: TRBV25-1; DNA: TGTGCCAGCAGTGACCTAGCGGGAGGTCACACCGGGGAGCTGTTTTTT; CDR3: CASSDLAGGHTGELFF
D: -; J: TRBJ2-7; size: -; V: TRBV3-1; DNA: TGTGCCAGCAGCCACTTTAGCGGCGAGCAGTACTTC; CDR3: CASSHFSGEQYF
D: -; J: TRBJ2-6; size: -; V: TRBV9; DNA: TGTGCCAGCAGCGCGTGGACTGGAAAGTCTGGGGCCAACGTCCTGACTTTC; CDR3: CASSAWTGKSGANVLTF
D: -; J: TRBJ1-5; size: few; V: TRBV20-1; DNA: TGCAGTGCTTCGGGTAGCAATCAGCCCCAGCATTTT; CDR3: CSASGSNQPQHF
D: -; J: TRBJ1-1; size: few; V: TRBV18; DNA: TGTGCCAGCTCATCGGGGGGGGACACTGAAGCTTTCTTT; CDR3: CASSSGGDTEAFF
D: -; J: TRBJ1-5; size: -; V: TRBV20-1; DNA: TGCAGTGCTAGATCCTCCGGGACTGGCAATCAGCCCCAGCATTTT; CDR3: CSARSSGTGNQPQHF
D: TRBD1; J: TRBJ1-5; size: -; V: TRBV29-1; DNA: TGCAGCGCGGGACAGGGTGATCAGCCCCAGCATTTT; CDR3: CSAGQGDQPQHF
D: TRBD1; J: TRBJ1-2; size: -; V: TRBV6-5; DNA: TGTGCCAGCAGTTACTCGCGGACAGGGCTTGATGGCTATGGCTACACCTTC; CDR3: CASSYSRTGLDGYGYTF
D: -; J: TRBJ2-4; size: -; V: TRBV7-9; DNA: TGTGCCAGCAGCCTGAGATTAAACATTCAGTACTTC; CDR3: CASSLRLNIQYF
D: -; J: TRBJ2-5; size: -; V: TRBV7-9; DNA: TGTGCCAGCAGCTTAGAGGCCAGTTGGGTTGGTGAGACCCAGTACTTC; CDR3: CASSLEASWVGETQYF
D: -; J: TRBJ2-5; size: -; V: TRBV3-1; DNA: TGTGCCAGCAGGCGGAGAACTGGGGAGACCCAGTACTTC; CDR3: CASRRRTGETQYF
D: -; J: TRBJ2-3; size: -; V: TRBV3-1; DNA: TGTGCCAGCAGCCAACGGGGGCCCGTCTCAGATACGCAGTATTTT; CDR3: CASSQRGPVSDTQYF
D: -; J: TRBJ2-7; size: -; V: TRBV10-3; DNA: TGTGCCATCAGTACGAGACGGGGCTTTCTGGACGAGCAGTACTTC; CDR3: CAISTRRGFLDEQYF
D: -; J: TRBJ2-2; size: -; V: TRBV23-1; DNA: TGCGCCAGCAGTCATTTTCCACAGGGCACCGGGGAGCTGTTTTTT; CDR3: CASSHFPQGTGELFF